This T cell receptor beta chain was sequenced in a study of OX40 agonist ivuxolimab in advanced cancers. Study background: Patients took ivuxolimab, an agonistic anti-OX40 (CD134) antibody. A mean age of roughly 62 years, range about 23 to 80, was recorded, and over 65% were male.

Study outcomes and limitations: There was clonal expansion of CD4+ and CD8+ blood T cells by week 6 at 0.1 to 3.0 mg/kg.

Regarding this clone: Antigen: not known.

The data were produced by immunoSEQ multiplex PCR, yet TCRdb's version contains in-frame clones alone and is incomplete. The top ten hold around 0.3% of the sample, which has approximately 89,000 clones, 88% seen once. This CDR3 contains 15 residues. The germline CDR1 and CDR2 sequences are ENHRY and SYGVKD. Trimming removed 3 bases from V and 6 bases from J, with 15 bases in between. The receptor comes from an adult with an advanced solid tumor such as melanoma, head and neck, liver or kidney cancer. Specimen: CD4+ or CD8+ T cells sorted from blood, collected in a trial of the OX40 agonist ivuxolimab. The chain has TRBV10-3 and TRBJ2-1, with D tentatively TRBD1 (7 bases). The CDR3 spells CAISDRGVKGNEQFF. CDR3 in DNA: TGTGCCATCAGTGACAGGGGGGTAAAAGGCAATGAGCAGTTCTTC.